The rows below give T cell receptor beta chains drawn from one sample of a study of cytomegalovirus exposure and HLA in healthy donors. Produced via immunoSEQ multiplex PCR; TCRdb's table is partial and in-frame only. The sample lists 100,000 to 130,000 clones; about four fifths were seen once. Sequences were obtained from PBMCs. All receptors derive from a man aged 25-45 years in good health and CMV-seropositive. The CDR3 runs from the conserved cysteine through the conserved F or W. The D gene is left open where the match is weak. Size tells how often a clone was seen (once, few, many) or the class of an expanded clone, and some rows leave it out.

v_call	j_call	clone_size	d_call	cdr3_nt	cdr3_aa
TRBV27	TRBJ2-7	NA	TRBD2	TGTGCCAGCAGTTTATCCTATGAGATGGGAGGGGCCTACGAGCAGTACTTC	CASSLSYEMGGAYEQYF
TRBV7-9	TRBJ1-1	NA	NA	TGTGCCAGCAGCTTAGCGCAGAGGGTTAAAGAAGCTTTCTTT	CASSLAQRVKEAFF
TRBV30	TRBJ2-5	NA	NA	TGTGCCTGGAGGAGTGAGACCCAGTACTTC	CAWRSETQYF
TRBV5-8	TRBJ1-1	NA	NA	TGTGCCAGCAGAGCCGCCAGGGGCGCGGACACTGAAGCTTTCTTT	CASRAARGADTEAFF
TRBV7-9	TRBJ2-3	once	NA	TGTGCCAGCAGCTTAGGTCTAAGCACAGATACGCAGTATTTT	CASSLGLSTDTQYF
TRBV5-5	TRBJ2-7	NA	TRBD1	TGTGCCAGCAGCCGGGGACAGAAGTACGAGCAGTACTTC	CASSRGQKYEQYF
TRBV5-4	TRBJ1-1	NA	NA	TGTGCCAGCAGCTTCACCCAGGGAACTGAAGCTTTCTTT	CASSFTQGTEAFF
TRBV6-6	TRBJ2-6	NA	TRBD1	TGTGCCAGCAGCTCACAGGGGTCATCAGTTCCCAACGTCCTGACTTTC	CASSSQGSSVPNVLTF
TRBV2	TRBJ2-7	NA	TRBD2	TGTGCCAGCAGGTTCCGACTAGCGGCCTACGAGCAGTACTTC	CASRFRLAAYEQYF
TRBV30	TRBJ1-1	NA	NA	TGTGCCTGGGGGGACATGAACACTGAAGCTTTCTTT	CAWGDMNTEAFF
TRBV5-1	TRBJ2-7	few	NA	TGCGCCAGCAGCTTGGCCCCGGCCTCGGGGAATTCCTACGAGCAGTACTTC	CASSLAPASGNSYEQYF
TRBV15	TRBJ2-2	NA	NA	TGTGCCACCAGCAGAAGGGGCGGGGAGCTGTTTTTT	CATSRRGGELFF
TRBV13	TRBJ1-2	NA	NA	TGTGCCAGCAGCCCGCGGTTGAGGGAAAACTATGGCTACACCTTC	CASSPRLRENYGYTF
TRBV7-9	TRBJ2-3	NA	NA	TGTGCCAGCAGCCCGGCCGGCGGATCAAGAACAACAGATACGCAGTATTTT	CASSPAGGSRTTDTQYF
TRBV7-8	TRBJ1-4	NA	NA	TGTGCCAGCAGCCCCCCCCCGGGGGAAAAACTGTTTTTT	CASSPPPGEKLFF
TRBV5-5	TRBJ2-3	NA	NA	TGTGCCAGCAGCTTGCGAGACCGACTACACGATACGCAGTATTTT	CASSLRDRLHDTQYF
TRBV6-4	TRBJ1-2	once	TRBD1	TGTGCCAGCAGTGACTCGGGACAGACTAACTATGGCTACACCTTC	CASSDSGQTNYGYTF
TRBV6-1	TRBJ2-4	NA	TRBD1	TGTGCCAGCAGTGTACGCGGACAGGCCGAACCCTTAGCCAAAAACAGTCAGTACTTC	CASSVRGQAEPLAKNSQYF
TRBV11-3	TRBJ1-2	NA	NA	TGTGCCAGCAGCCCCCCCCATGGGACAACGCATGGCTACACCTTC	CASSPPHGTTHGYTF
TRBV5-6	TRBJ1-1	NA	NA	TGTGCCAGCGCTGGGCTTAGGAGGTATCGTACTGAAGCTTTCTTT	CASAGLRRYRTEAFF
TRBV5-1	TRBJ1-2	NA	TRBD1	TGCGCCAGCACCGTTGACGTGGGACAGAGCTATGGCTACACCTTC	CASTVDVGQSYGYTF
TRBV10-1	TRBJ2-2	few	NA	TGCGCCAGCAGTGGTCGGCTAGCTGCCACCGGGGAGCTGTTTTTT	CASSGRLAATGELFF
TRBV5-8	TRBJ2-5	few	TRBD2	TGTGCCAGCAGCCTTGAGGCTAGCGGGATACAGCAGTACTTC	CASSLEASGIQQYF
TRBV5-4	TRBJ1-1	NA	NA	TGTGCCAGCAGCTTGAACGGGGAAGCTTTCTTT	CASSLNGEAFF
TRBV6-5	TRBJ1-1	once	NA	TGTGCCAGCAGTTCCCAGGGAACTGAAGCTTTCTTT	CASSSQGTEAFF
TRBV19	TRBJ1-2	NA	NA	TGTGCCAGTAGTATCCAGGGCGATGGCTACACCTTC	CASSIQGDGYTF
TRBV27	TRBJ2-1	NA	TRBD2	TGTGCCAGCAGATCCGTCGCGGCTAGCGGGGGGGTCGAGCAGTTCTTC	CASRSVAASGGVEQFF
TRBV5-1	TRBJ1-1	few	TRBD1	TGCGCCAGCAGCATGCGACAGGGGAACACTGAAGCTTTCTTT	CASSMRQGNTEAFF
TRBV19	TRBJ2-7	NA	TRBD1	TGTGCCAGTAGTCCCGACAGGGGGCTATCCTACGAGCAGTACTTC	CASSPDRGLSYEQYF
TRBV4-1	TRBJ2-5	once	TRBD2	TGCGCCAGCAGCCATCCGGGACTAGCGGACCAAGAGACCCAGTACTTC	CASSHPGLADQETQYF
TRBV6-5	TRBJ1-2	NA	NA	TGTGCCAGCGACCCACTCGGAGGCAGCTACTATGGCTACACCTTC	CASDPLGGSYYGYTF
TRBV7-9	TRBJ1-1	NA	TRBD1	TGTTCCAGCAGCAGGCAGGGGGGAGAGACTGAAGCTTTCTTT	CSSSRQGGETEAFF
TRBV6-5	TRBJ2-7	NA	NA	TGTGCCAGCACCCAAAGCGCGGGACGCGAGCAGTACTTC	CASTQSAGREQYF
TRBV6-1	TRBJ2-2	NA	NA	TGTGCCAGCAGTGACTATTCCACCGGGGAGCTGTTTTTT	CASSDYSTGELFF
TRBV5-4	TRBJ1-1	NA	NA	TGTGCCAGCAGCTTTTCACCGGACACTGAAGCTTTCTTT	CASSFSPDTEAFF
TRBV7-9	TRBJ1-1	NA	NA	TGTTCCAGCAGCCTTGAAAGGGGTGGGATGAATGAAGCTTTCTTT	CSSSLERGGMNEAFF
TRBV10-2	TRBJ1-6	NA	TRBD1	TGCGCCAGCAGTGGACAGGGCGGTTCACCCCTCCACTTT	CASSGQGGSPLHF
TRBV7-8	TRBJ2-7	NA	NA	TGTGCCAGCAGCTTAGGCGGGGGCCTCTCCTACGAGCAGTACTTC	CASSLGGGLSYEQYF
TRBV6-5	TRBJ2-7	NA	NA	TGTGCCAGCAGGAGGGACTTTAGCTCCTACGAGCAGTACTTC	CASRRDFSSYEQYF
TRBV6-5	TRBJ1-1	NA	NA	TGTGCCAGCAGTTACGAGTTGTACACTGAAGCTTTCTTT	CASSYELYTEAFF
TRBV4-1	TRBJ1-5	NA	TRBD1	TGCGCCAGCAGCCAAGATTTAGGGACAGGGGGACAGCCCCAGCATTTT	CASSQDLGTGGQPQHF
TRBV5-1	TRBJ2-7	NA	TRBD2	TGCGCCAGCAGCGGAGGACTAGCCGGGTACGAGCAGTACTTC	CASSGGLAGYEQYF
TRBV4-2	TRBJ2-3	NA	TRBD2	TGTGCCAGCAGCCAAGTCCCTAGCGGGGGCACAGATACGCAGTATTTT	CASSQVPSGGTDTQYF
TRBV19	TRBJ1-1	NA	NA	TGTGCCAGTAGTATCGACAGGAACACTGAAGCTTTCTTT	CASSIDRNTEAFF
TRBV30	TRBJ2-2	NA	NA	TGTGCCTGGAATCAGAACAGTCCGAACACCGGGGAGCTGTTTTTT	CAWNQNSPNTGELFF
TRBV5-4	TRBJ2-3	NA	NA	TGTGCCAGCAGCGATGCAGAGGCAGATACGCAGTATTTT	CASSDAEADTQYF